The source of this T cell receptor (beta chain) is a study of blood T cell repertoires in COVID-19 (TCRdb year 2020). For context, the study as a whole: Samples from collaborators originated in the United States, Italy and Spain and spanned both the acute and convalescent phases of COVID-19. The prospective study material was composed of cDNA or gDNA derived from T cells, B-cell-depleted T cells, or PBMCs. Deeply sampled blood TCRbeta repertoires from subjects exposed to, actively infected with, or recovered from COVID-19 were included in the dataset. The repertoires were released in a freely available public database meant as a resource for research on the immune response to SARS-CoV-2. The samples were drawn from the first 160 participants of the ongoing ImmuneRACE study and from 1,254 subjects provided by 6 global collaborators. The sample metadata nearly always contained a de-identified subject ID, COVID-19 status, age in years and sex. Where available, HLA class I and class II types were taken from metadata supplied by the sample provider and were not determined by assay-based typing. Beyond this particular receptor, the publication reports: The quantity of clinical and demographic metadata differed by source and by participant and was supplied without curation.

The germline V gene encodes CDR1 SGHRS and CDR2 YFSETQ. The CDR3 spans 14 residues, from the cysteine through the phenylalanine. Left in the record is the CDR3 DNA by itself, 42 bases read in frame from the first base. V lost 2 bases and J lost 1 base; the stretch between them is 9 bases long. Regarding this clone: Its target antigen remains unknown. Per-base qualities were not stored, and no clone one base away is much larger.

TCRbeta CDR3 regions were amplified from genomic DNA by means of the immunoSEQ Assay, a bias-controlled multiplex PCR. In the source study's methods: Within the assay, amplification of reference gene primers was used to estimate how many nucleated cells each sample contained. To quantify the absolute abundance of each unique TCRbeta CDR3 rearrangement, sequence reads were collapsed and filtered. Productive Simpson clonality was computed per sample as the square root of Simpson's diversity index over productive rearrangements. TCRdb's version of the immuneACCESS table is confined to in-frame rearrangements and falls short of the full clone set. An unresolved V gene accounts for under half of the shortfall where checked; the remainder is of unknown origin. The V and J calls and the clone size are those of that table, but D and trimming were determined from the DNA. This sample comprises fewer than 350,000 clones, about nine tenths of them detected only once. The ten largest clonotypes hold about 8.6% of the sample.

The collaborating institutions used their own protocols to collect whole blood in K2EDTA tubes. For TCRbeta analysis, collaborators shipped samples in one of three forms: frozen whole blood, isolated PBMCs, or DNA extracted from either of those sample types. The receptor comes from a man between 40 and 49 years old with active or convalescent COVID-19. Recombination joined TRBV5-1 with TRBJ1-2; TRBD1 is perhaps the D gene, given 5 matching bases. The sequencing input was peripheral blood. The DNA sequence is given as TGCGCCAGCAGCTTTACGCAGGGTAACTATGGCTACACCTTC. Its product reads: CASSFTQGNYGYTF.